The entry below describes one T cell receptor beta chain. Its antigen is currently unknown. Gene labels here are mouse ones. The CDR3 goes on 1 residue after the read ends, and that part is filled in from the germline J gene. The data belong to a study of tissue T cells after allogeneic stem cell transplantation. General observations from the study: TCR repertoires tracked anatomic similarity, regardless of disease or transplant status. Limitations included a small, clinically heterogeneous cohort and limited sampling depth. In patients and mice, blood and spleen missed much of tissue repertoire.

Survey-depth TCRbeta CDR3 sequencing reported V/J genes and productive frequencies. TCRdb's copy holds only in-frame clones and misses some; the assay was immunoSEQ multiplex PCR. The sample has 7,000 to 9,500 clones; approximately 70% are singletons. This CDR3 spans 13 amino acids. Germline V CDR1 and CDR2: GKSSPN, SITVG. After removal of 2 bases from V and 6 bases from J, the junction contained 3 bases not matched to a gene. Material: blood. The clonotype comes from a female BALB/c mouse in good health. MHC haplotype of the strain: H2-d. This chain links TRBV31 with TRBJ2-1; 8 nucleotides agree with TRBD2. This chain's CDR3 is CAWSGGALAEQFF. Partial CDR3 DNA: TGTGCCTGGAGTGGGGGGGCGCTTGCTGAGCAGTTC.